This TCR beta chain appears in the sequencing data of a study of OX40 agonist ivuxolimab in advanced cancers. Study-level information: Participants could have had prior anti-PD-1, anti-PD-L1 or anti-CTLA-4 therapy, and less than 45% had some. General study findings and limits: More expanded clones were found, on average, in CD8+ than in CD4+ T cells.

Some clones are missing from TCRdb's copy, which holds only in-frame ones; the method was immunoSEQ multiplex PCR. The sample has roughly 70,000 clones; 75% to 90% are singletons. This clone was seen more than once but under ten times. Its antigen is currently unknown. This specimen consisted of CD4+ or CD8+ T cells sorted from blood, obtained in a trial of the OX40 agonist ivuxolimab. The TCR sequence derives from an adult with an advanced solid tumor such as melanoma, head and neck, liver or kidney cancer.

The CDR3: CASSQAADTQYF. CDR3 coding DNA: TGCGCCAGCAGCCAAGCAGCAGATACGCAGTATTTT. The V call is TRBV4-1, the J call TRBJ2-3; no reliable D call. V lost 1 base, J lost 4 bases, and 3 bases lay in between. The CDR3 has 12 residues. From germline, CDR1 is MGHRA and CDR2 YSYEKL.